One sample yielded the 4 T cell receptor beta chains listed below, sequenced in a study of regulatory T cells in long-lasting Graves disease. Relying on iRepertoire HTBI primers and Arm-PCR of CDR3 regions, the team built TCR beta libraries. In TCRdb, the multiplex PCR reads were re-called with MiXCR into one record per CDR3 protein. Of about 420,000 distinct CDR3 sequences listed, about 20% are singletons. Time point of the sample: persistent/refractory GD, antithyroid drugs over 5 years with positive TRAb. PBMC RNA was the source of the TCR library. The sequencing here drew on peripheral blood mononuclear cells (PBMCs), taken when the disease was refractory, from a patient treated with antithyroid drugs. These receptors were taken from a female donor with Graves disease.

Ten or more counts support this clonotype. The CDR3 is CASSLGLSPGEKLFF. As DNA, the CDR3 is TGTGCCAGCAGCTTAGGTCTGTCCCCCGGGGAAAAACTGTTTTTT. The chain recombines TRBV7-2 with TRBJ1-4; no definite D call. This CDR3 comprises 15 residues. The V end lost 1 base, the J end lost 8 bases, and 14 bases lay between the germline ends. Per germline, CDR1 SGHTA and CDR2 FQGNSA.

The rearrangement links TRBV7-9 to TRBJ2-7; 8 bases line up with TRBD2. This CDR3 comprises 14 residues. V lost 5 bases and J lost 3; bases outside the gene matches: 6. The germline V gene has CDR1 SEHNR and CDR2 FQNEAQ (reference sequence). CDR3 sequence reads: CASSRTSGFYEQYF. The DNA for the CDR3 is TGTGCCAGCAGCCGCACTAGCGGCTTCTACGAGCAGTACTTC.

This clonotype was counted between two and nine times. V and J are TRBV3-1 and TRBJ1-1; D uncertain. CDR3 length equals 13 residues. CDR1 and CDR2 (germline): LGHDT, YNNKEL (reference sequence). V lost 4 bases and J 5 bases, leaving 11 bases between the germline ends. This chain's CDR3 is CASSPWTGTEAFF. The CDR3 nucleotides are TGTGCCAGCAGCCCGTGGACGGGAACTGAAGCTTTCTTT.

This clonotype was seen ten or more times. Written as DNA, the CDR3 is TGTGCCAGCAGTTTATGGGGGGGGCTCGAGATTCCTAACTATGGCTACACCTTC. It specifies CASSLWGGLEIPNYGYTF. The chain recombines TRBV28 with TRBJ1-2; tentative D call: TRBD1 (6 bases). This CDR3 spans 18 amino acids. The germline V gene encodes CDR1 MDHEN and CDR2 SYDVKM. V was clipped by 0 bases and J by 0 bases, with 17 bases between them.